This T cell receptor beta chain was profiled in a study of Ad26.COV2.S vaccination and SARS-CoV-2 variants (dated by TCRdb to the early 2020s). Context from the whole study: Donors in the vaccine arm were drawn from COV1001, a multicentre, randomized, double-blind, placebo-controlled phase I-IIa trial testing Ad26.COV2.S in healthy adults. Dosing of Ad26.COV2.S was intramuscular, at either 5x10^10 or 1x10^11 viral particles, delivered as one shot or as two shots spaced 56 days apart. TCRbeta repertoire sequencing was used to assess the specificity and breadth of SARS-CoV-2-reactive T cell receptors after Ad26.COV2.S vaccination. A total of roughly 32 samples were included in the TCR-sequenced set, comprising around 20 Ad26.COV2.S vaccine recipients, 5 placebo recipients and 8 SARS-CoV-2 convalescent individuals. Trial participants were randomized into five groups of five, in which low-dose or high-dose Ad26.COV2.S was given once or twice, or placebo was given on both occasions. Throughout the experiments and outcome assessment, investigators stayed blinded to trial group allocation.

CDR1 and CDR2 are read off the germline V gene as KGHSH and LQKENI. V gives up 3 bases and J gives up 0 bases, and the segment between their germline ends measures 15 bases. CDR3 length: 16 amino acids, cysteine to phenylalanine. Left in the record is the CDR3 DNA by itself, 48 bases read in frame from the first base. Explained via the paper, the treatment or condition label denotes: some 19 received Ad26.COV2.S at low or high dose, single or two shots; 5 received placebo; per-sample allocation not given. For vaccine and placebo recipients, the sequenced repertoires came from samples collected on day 63 after the first injection. Between 29 July and 7 August 2020, Cohort 1b enrolled around 25 adults aged 18-55 years at one site in Boston, USA. Ad26.COV2.S consisted of a replication-incompetent adenovirus type 26 vector by which a prefusion-stabilized SARS-CoV-2 spike protein from the original Wuhan strain was expressed.

In regard to this clone: The clone's antigen remains unknown. Base-call qualities are not available, and no considerably larger clone is one nucleotide away.

Broader findings and caveats from the paper: Spike-specific TCR breadth was higher in Ad26.COV2.S recipients than in placebo recipients (P = 0.0014). Substantial breadth of spike-specific CD8+ and CD4+ T cell responses was reported after vaccination. According to the authors, total T cell responses may have been underestimated by the TCR breadth and depth analyses. The study was not powered to compare responses between vaccine doses or regimens. Vaccine and placebo recipients had comparable non-spike TCR breadth, which fits with the vaccine containing only spike.

The immunoSEQ Assay was the method used to sequence TCRbeta CDR3 regions. After extraction, genomic DNA underwent amplification by bias-controlled multiplex PCR, followed by high-throughput sequencing. Under the source paper's analysis protocol: Collapsing and filtering of sequences were performed to quantify the absolute abundance of each unique TCRbeta CDR3 region. T cell fraction was estimated by normalizing TCRbeta template counts to usable DNA, with usable DNA measured through amplification of reference genes found in all nucleated cells. Repertoire TCRs were annotated as SARS-CoV-2-specific when V gene, CDR3 amino acid sequence and J gene were exactly matched to a known reactive TCR set. The reference SARS-CoV-2 TCR set came from MIRA and was filtered for enrichment in COVID-19-positive ImmuneCODE repertoires, removing public or cross-reactive TCRs. Using the MIRA antigens, annotated TCRs were further analysed by specific ORF or by position within an ORF. Breadth was defined as annotated unique rearrangements over total unique productive rearrangements; depth was the summed frequency of those rearrangements. TCR breadth was compared between groups using two-sided Wilcoxon rank-sum tests. TCRdb obtained this table from immuneACCESS and retained in-frame rearrangements with V and J assigned. These tables miss some clones; where compared with another copy, unresolved V genes account for less than half of the shortfall, and the remainder is unexplained. That table gives V, J and clone size, and the DNA gave D and trimming. A total of approximately 410,000 clones appear in this sample, approximately 88% of them only once. The top ten hold around 3.6% of the sample.

This clonotype was sampled from a person between 18 and 65 years old who received the Ad26.COV2.S COVID-19 vaccine or a placebo. The rearrangement combines TRBV18 with TRBJ2-7, with TRBD1 tentatively as D gene (5 bases match). This specimen consisted of peripheral blood, obtained in a trial of Ad26.COV2.S vaccine versus placebo. The encoded CDR3 is CASSPRQPTTSYEQYF. The DNA sequence is as follows: TGTGCCAGCTCACCTCGACAGCCGACGACCTCCTACGAGCAGTACTTC.